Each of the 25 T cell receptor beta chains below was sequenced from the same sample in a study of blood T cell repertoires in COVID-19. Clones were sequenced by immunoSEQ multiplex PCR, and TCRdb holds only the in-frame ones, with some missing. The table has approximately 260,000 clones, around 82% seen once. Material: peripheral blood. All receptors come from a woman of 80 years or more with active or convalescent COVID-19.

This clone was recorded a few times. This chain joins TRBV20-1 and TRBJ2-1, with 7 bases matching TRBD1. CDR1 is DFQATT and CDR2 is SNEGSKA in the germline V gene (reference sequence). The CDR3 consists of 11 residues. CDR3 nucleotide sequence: TGCAGCACAGGGGACTACAATGAGCAGTTCTTC. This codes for CSTGDYNEQFF.

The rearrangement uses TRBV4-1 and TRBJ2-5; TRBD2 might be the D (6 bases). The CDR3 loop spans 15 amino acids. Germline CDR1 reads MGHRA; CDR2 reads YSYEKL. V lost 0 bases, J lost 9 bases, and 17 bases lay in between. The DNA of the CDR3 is TGCGCCAGCAGCCAAGAGGGACTTAATTCTCGTCCCCAGTACTTC. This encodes CASSQEGLNSRPQYF.

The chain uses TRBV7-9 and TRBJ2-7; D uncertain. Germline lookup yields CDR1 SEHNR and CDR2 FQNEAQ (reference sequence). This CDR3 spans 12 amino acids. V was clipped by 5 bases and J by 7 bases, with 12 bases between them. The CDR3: CASSQPPLEQYF. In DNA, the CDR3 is TGTGCCAGCAGCCAACCCCCTCTAGAGCAGTACTTC.

The CDR3 is CASSRGYNQPQHF. The CDR3 DNA follows: TGTGCCAGCAGCCGCGGGTATAATCAGCCCCAGCATTTT. V gene TRBV3-1 (or the pseudogene TRBV3-2) combines with J gene TRBJ1-5; unclear D gene. CDR1 LGHDT and CDR2 YNNKEL come from the germline V gene (reference sequence). The CDR3 runs 13 residues. V was clipped by 4 bases and J by 4 bases, with 8 bases between them.

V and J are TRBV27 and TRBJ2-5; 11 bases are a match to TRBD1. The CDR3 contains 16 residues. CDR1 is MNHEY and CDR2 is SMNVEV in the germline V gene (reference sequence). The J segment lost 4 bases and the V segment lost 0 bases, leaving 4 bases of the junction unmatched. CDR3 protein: CASSLSDRGLGETQYF. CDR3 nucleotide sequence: TGTGCCAGCAGTTTATCGGACAGGGGGCTCGGAGAGACCCAGTACTTC.

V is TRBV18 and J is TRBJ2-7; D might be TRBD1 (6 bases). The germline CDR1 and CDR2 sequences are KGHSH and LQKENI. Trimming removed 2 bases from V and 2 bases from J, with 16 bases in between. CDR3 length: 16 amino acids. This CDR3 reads CASSPFDRSIAYEQYF. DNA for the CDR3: TGTGCCAGCTCACCATTCGACAGGAGCATAGCCTACGAGCAGTACTTC.

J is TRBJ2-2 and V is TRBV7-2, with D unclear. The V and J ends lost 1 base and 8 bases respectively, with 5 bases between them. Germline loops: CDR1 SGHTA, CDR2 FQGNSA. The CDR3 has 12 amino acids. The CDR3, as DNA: TGTGCCAGCAGCTTAGTGCAGGGGGAGCTGTTTTTT. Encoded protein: CASSLVQGELFF.

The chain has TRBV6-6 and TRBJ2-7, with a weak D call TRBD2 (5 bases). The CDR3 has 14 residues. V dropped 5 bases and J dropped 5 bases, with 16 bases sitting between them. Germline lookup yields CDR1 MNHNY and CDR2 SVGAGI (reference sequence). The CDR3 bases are TGTGCCAGCAGTAACCCTACTAGTTTCCACGAGCAGTACTTC. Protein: CASSNPTSFHEQYF.

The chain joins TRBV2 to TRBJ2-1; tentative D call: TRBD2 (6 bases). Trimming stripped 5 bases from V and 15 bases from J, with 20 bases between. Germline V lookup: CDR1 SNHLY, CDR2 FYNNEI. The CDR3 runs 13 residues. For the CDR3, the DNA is TGTGCCAGCAGTCTCCCGGGACTCCTGCGTCCGTTCTTC. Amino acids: CASSLPGLLRPFF.

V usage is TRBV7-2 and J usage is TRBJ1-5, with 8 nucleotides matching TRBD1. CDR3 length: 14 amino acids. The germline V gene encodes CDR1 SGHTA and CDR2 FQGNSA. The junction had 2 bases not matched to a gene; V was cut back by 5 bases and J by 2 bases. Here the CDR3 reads CASSAQGGNQPQHF. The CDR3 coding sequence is TGTGCCAGCAGCGCACAGGGGGGCAATCAGCCCCAGCATTTT.

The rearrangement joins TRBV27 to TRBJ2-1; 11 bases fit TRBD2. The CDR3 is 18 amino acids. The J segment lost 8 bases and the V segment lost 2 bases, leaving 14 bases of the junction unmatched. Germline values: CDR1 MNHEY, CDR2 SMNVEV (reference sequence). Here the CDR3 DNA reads TGTGCCAGCAGTTTACGACTAGCGGGGTGGGGTGGGGTTCATGAGCAGTTCTTC. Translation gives CASSLRLAGWGGVHEQFF.

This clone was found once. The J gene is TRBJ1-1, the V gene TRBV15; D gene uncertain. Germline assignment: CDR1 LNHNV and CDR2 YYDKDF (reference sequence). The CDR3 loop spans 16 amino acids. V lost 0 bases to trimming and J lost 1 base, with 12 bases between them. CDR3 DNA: TGTGCCACCAGCAGAGATCGTTTAGCTACGAACACTGAAGCTTTCTTT. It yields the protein CATSRDRLATNTEAFF.

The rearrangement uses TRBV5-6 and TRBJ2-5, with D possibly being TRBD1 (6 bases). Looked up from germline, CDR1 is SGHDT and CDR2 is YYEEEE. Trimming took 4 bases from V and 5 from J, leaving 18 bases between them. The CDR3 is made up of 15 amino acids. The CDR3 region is CASSKQGRGRETQYF. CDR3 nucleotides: TGTGCCAGCAGCAAACAGGGTAGGGGTAGGGAGACCCAGTACTTC.

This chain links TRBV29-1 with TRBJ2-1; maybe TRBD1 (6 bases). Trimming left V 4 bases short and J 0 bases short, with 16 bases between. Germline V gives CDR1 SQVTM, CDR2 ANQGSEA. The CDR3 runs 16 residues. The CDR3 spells CSVVGMRGGSYNEQFF. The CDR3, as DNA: TGCAGCGTTGTAGGGATGAGAGGGGGCTCCTACAATGAGCAGTTCTTC.

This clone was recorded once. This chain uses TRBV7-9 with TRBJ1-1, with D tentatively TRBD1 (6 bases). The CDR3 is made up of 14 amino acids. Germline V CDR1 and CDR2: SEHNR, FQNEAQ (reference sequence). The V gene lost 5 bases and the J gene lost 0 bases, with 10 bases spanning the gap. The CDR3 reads CASSVRGLNTEAFF. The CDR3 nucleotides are TGTGCCAGCAGCGTCAGGGGATTGAACACTGAAGCTTTCTTT.

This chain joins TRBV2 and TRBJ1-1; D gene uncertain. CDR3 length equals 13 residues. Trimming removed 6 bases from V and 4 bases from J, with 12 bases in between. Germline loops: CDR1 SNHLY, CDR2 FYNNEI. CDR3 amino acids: CASREEVSTEAFF. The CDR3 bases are TGTGCCAGCAGAGAGGAGGTAAGCACTGAAGCTTTCTTT.

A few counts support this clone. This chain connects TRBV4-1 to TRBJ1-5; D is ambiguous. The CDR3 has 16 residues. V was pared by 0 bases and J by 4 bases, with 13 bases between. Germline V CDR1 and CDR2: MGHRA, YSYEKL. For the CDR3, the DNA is TGCGCCAGCAGCCAAGATTGGGGAGGGTATAATCAGCCCCAGCATTTT. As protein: CASSQDWGGYNQPQHF.

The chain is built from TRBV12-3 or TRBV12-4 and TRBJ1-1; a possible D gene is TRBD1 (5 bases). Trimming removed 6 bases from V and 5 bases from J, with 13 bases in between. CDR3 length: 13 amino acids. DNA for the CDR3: TGTGCCAGCAGACTGGGCGCAGGGACTGAAGCTTTCTTT. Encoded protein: CASRLGAGTEAFF.

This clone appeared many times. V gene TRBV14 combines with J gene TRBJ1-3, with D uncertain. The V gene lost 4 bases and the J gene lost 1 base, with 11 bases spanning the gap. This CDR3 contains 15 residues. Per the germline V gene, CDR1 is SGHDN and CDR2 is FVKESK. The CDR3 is CASSPRLVSGNTIYF. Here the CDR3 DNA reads TGTGCCAGCAGCCCAAGACTGGTTTCTGGAAACACCATATATTTT.

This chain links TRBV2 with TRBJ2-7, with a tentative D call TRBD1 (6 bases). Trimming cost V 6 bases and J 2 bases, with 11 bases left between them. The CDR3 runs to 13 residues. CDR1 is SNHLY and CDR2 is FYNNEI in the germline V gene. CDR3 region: CASRTDSPYEQYF. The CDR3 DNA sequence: TGTGCCAGCAGAACGGACAGTCCCTACGAGCAGTACTTC.

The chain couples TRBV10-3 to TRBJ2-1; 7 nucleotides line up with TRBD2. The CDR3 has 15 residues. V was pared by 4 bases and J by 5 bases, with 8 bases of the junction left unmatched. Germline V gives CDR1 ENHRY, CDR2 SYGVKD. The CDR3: CAISGVAGAHNEQFF. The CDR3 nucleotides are TGTGCCATCAGTGGAGTGGCGGGAGCCCACAATGAGCAGTTCTTC.

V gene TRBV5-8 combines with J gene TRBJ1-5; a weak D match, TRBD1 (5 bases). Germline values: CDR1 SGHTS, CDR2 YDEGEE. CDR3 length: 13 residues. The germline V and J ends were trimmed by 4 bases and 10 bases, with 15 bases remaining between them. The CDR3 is CASSGAPSLPQHF. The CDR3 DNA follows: TGTGCCAGCAGCGGGGCCCCCAGCCTTCCCCAGCATTTT.

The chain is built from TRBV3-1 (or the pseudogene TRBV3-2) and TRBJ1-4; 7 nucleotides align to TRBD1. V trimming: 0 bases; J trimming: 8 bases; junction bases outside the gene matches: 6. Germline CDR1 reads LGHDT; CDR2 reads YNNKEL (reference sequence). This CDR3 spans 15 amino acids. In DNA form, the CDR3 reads TGTGCCAGCAGCCAAGATGGGGCCAGGGGGGAAAAACTGTTTTTT. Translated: CASSQDGARGEKLFF.

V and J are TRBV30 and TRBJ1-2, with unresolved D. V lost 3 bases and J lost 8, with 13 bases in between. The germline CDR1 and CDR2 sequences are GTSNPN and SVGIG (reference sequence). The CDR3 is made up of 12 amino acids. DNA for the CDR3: TGTGCCTGGAGCTCCGGTCCTATGGGCTACACCTTC. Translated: CAWSSGPMGYTF.

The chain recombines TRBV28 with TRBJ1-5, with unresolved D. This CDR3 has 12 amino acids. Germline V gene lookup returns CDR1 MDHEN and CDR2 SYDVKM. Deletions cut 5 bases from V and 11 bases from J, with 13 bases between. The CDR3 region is CASSGPSGTQHF. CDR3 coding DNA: TGTGCCAGCAGTGGCCCCTCCGGGACCCAGCATTTT.